This TCR beta chain originates from a study of shared clonotypes between healthy human individuals. Naive CD8 cells were CD45RO-negative, positively selected for CCR7, excluding terminally differentiated effector memory CD45RA+ cells. Genomic DNA belonging to each subset was distributed in equal measure over several immunoSEQ plates. The data were produced by immunoSEQ multiplex PCR, yet TCRdb's version contains in-frame clones alone and is incomplete. Among 650,000 to 800,000 clones listed, 90% to 95% were seen once. This CDR3 is 13 amino acids long. The germline V and J ends were trimmed by 5 bases and 3 bases, with 11 bases remaining between them. Per germline, CDR1 SGHDN and CDR2 FVKESK.

The rearrangement links TRBV14 to TRBJ2-7; D not resolved. This receptor was taken from a man between 25 and 39 years old in good health. Specimen: naive CD8+ T cells sorted from blood. Written as DNA, the CDR3 is TGTGCCAGCAGCGTAAAGGGCAGCTACGAGCAGTACTTC. This gives the protein CASSVKGSYEQYF.